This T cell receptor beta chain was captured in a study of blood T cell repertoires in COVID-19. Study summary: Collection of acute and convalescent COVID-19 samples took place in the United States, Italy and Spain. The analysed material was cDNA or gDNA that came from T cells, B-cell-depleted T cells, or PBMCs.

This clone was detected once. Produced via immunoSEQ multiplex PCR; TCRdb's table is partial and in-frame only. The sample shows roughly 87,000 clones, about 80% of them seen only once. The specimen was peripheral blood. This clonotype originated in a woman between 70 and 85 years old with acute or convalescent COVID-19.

CDR3 bases: TGTGCCAGCAAGCCGGACAGGGCTAACACTGAAGCTTTCTTT. It specifies CASKPDRANTEAFF. The chain uses TRBV27 and TRBJ1-1; 8 bases match TRBD1. The CDR3 contains 14 residues. V dropped 7 bases and J dropped 2; count of bases not matched to a gene: 6. CDR1 and CDR2 from the germline V gene are MNHEY and SMNVEV (reference sequence).